This T cell receptor (beta chain) is from a study of blood T cell repertoires in COVID-19. For the study at large: PBMCs, B-cell-depleted T cells, or T cells provided the cDNA or gDNA that made up the material.

Per germline, CDR1 MDHEN and CDR2 SYDVKM. The CDR3 extends over 14 amino acids. V was pared by 3 bases and J by 6 bases, with 7 bases of the junction left unmatched. In the original workflow: Reference gene primer amplification in the assay estimated nucleated cell counts. The table came from immunoSEQ multiplex PCR; TCRdb's copy has only in-frame clones and leaves some out. V, J and clone size are taken as reported in that table, and D and trimming were inferred from the DNA itself. Among 200,000 to 250,000 clones listed, roughly 80% were seen once. Input material: peripheral blood. The clonotype comes from a man of 80 years or more with acute or convalescent COVID-19. This chain links TRBV28 with TRBJ1-2, with 7 bases aligning to TRBD1. The CDR3 bases are TGTGCCAGCAGTTTTCGTGGGACAGATAATGGCTACACCTTC. Encoded protein: CASSFRGTDNGYTF.